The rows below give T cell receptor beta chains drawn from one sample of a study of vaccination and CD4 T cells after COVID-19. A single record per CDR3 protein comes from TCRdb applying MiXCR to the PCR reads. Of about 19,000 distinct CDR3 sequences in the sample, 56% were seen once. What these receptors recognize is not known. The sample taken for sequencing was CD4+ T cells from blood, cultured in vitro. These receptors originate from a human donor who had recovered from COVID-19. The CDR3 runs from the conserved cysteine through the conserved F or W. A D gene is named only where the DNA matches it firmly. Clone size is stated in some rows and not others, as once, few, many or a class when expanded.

CSAERGEAFF | TGCAGTGCTGAGCGGGGGGAAGCTTTCTTT | TRBV20-1 | . | TRBJ1-1 | .
CAISESAGNTEAFF | TGTGCCATCAGTGAGTCGGCAGGGAACACTGAAGCTTTCTTT | TRBV10-3 | few | TRBJ1-1 | .
CASSFLIQGIVNQPQHF | TGTGCCAGCAGTTTTCTTATACAGGGAATCGTGAATCAGCCCCAGCATTTT | TRBV28 | . | TRBJ1-5 | .
CATSAEFRGSLNEKLFF | TGTGCCACCAGCGCCGAGTTCCGTGGCAGCCTGAATGAAAAACTGTTTTTT | TRBV15 | . | TRBJ1-4 | .
CASSQASYGYTF | TGTGCCAGCAGCCAAGCGAGTTATGGCTACACCTTC | TRBV4-2 | . | TRBJ1-2 | .
CASTRGGYGYTF | TGTGCCAGCACAAGGGGCGGGTATGGCTACACCTTC | TRBV9 | . | TRBJ1-2 | .
CASSTRGELFF | TGTGCCAGCAGCACCCGCGGGGAGCTGTTTTTT | TRBV12-3/TRBV12-4 | . | TRBJ2-2 | .
CASSYGGQGSGQPQHF | TGTGCCAGCAGTTACGGGGGGCAGGGTTCGGGTCAGCCCCAGCATTTT | TRBV6-2/TRBV6-3 | few | TRBJ1-5 | .
CASREDRANPAPLHF | TGTGCCAGCAGGGAGGACAGAGCTAACCCTGCACCCCTCCACTTT | TRBV2 | few | TRBJ1-6 | .
CATSEQGNTEAFF | TGTGCCACCAGCGAACAGGGAAACACTGAAGCTTTCTTT | TRBV15 | few | TRBJ1-1 | .
CASSVARGGYTF | TGTGCCAGCAGCGTAGCTCGGGGAGGCTACACCTTC | TRBV9 | . | TRBJ1-2 | .
CSARATLAGVGETQYF | TGCAGTGCTAGAGCCACATTAGCGGGAGTCGGGGAGACCCAGTACTTC | TRBV20-1 | . | TRBJ2-5 | TRBD2
CASSHPTLNQETQYF | TGTGCCAGCAGCCACCCGACTCTAAACCAAGAGACCCAGTACTTC | TRBV3-1 | . | TRBJ2-5 | .
CATSRDDEQFF | TGTGCCACCTCTCGGGACGATGAGCAGTTCTTC | TRBV24-1 | . | TRBJ2-1 | .
CASSSTQVMVTEAFF | TGTGCCAGCAGCTCGACTCAAGTGATGGTCACTGAAGCTTTCTTT | TRBV11-3 | . | TRBJ1-1 | .
CAWSSSPGDTEAFF | TGTGCCTGGAGTTCATCTCCCGGGGACACTGAAGCTTTCTTT | TRBV30 | . | TRBJ1-1 | .
CASSPGGALLDEQFF | TGTGCCAGCAGCCCCGGAGGGGCCCTACTGGATGAGCAGTTCTTC | TRBV7-2 | large | TRBJ2-1 | .
CASSAIGRGDQPQHF | TGTGCCAGTAGTGCAATTGGCAGGGGAGATCAGCCCCAGCATTTT | TRBV19 | few | TRBJ1-5 | .
CASSLGGRSNYGYTF | TGTGCCAGCAGTTTGGGGGGCCGAAGTAACTATGGCTACACCTTC | TRBV2 | . | TRBJ1-2 | .
CAGSHQVPTVGSPLHF | TGTGCCGGCAGTCATCAGGTACCAACGGTCGGTTCACCCCTCCACTTT | TRBV27 | . | TRBJ1-6 | .
CASSYADWDRPQHF | TGTGCCAGCAGTTACGCCGACTGGGATCGGCCCCAGCATTTT | TRBV6-2/TRBV6-3 | . | TRBJ1-5 | .
CASSEASGFQPQHF | TGTGCCAGCAGTGAAGCGTCGGGGTTTCAGCCCCAGCATTTT | TRBV2 | . | TRBJ1-5 | .
CASSSQTGLNGYTF | TGTGCCAGCAGCTCCCAGACAGGACTCAATGGCTACACCTTC | TRBV11-2 | . | TRBJ1-2 | .
CASSGTVSGNTIYF | TGTGCCAGCAGCGGTACGGTCTCTGGAAACACCATATATTTT | TRBV7-2 | . | TRBJ1-3 | .
CASSERDNPPYEQYF | TGTGCCAGCAGTGAACGGGACAACCCACCCTACGAGCAGTACTTC | TRBV6-1 | few | TRBJ2-7 | .
CASREPGQGSYEQYF | TGTGCCAGCAGAGAACCGGGACAGGGGTCCTACGAGCAGTACTTC | TRBV2 | . | TRBJ2-7 | TRBD1